This T cell receptor (beta chain) came from a study of blood T cell repertoires in COVID-19. Study details: The study drew acute and convalescent COVID-19 samples from the United States, Italy and Spain. T cells, B-cell-depleted T cells, or PBMCs supplied cDNA or gDNA.

This clone was seen only a few times. V was shortened by 5 bases and J by 9 bases, with 14 bases between the two germline ends. The CDR3 is 13 residues long. Per the original data handling: For nucleated cells, counts were estimated from reference gene primer amplification. Repertoires were generated with immunoSEQ multiplex PCR, while TCRdb's copy carries only in-frame clones and drops some. For V, J and clone size, that table is used; D and trimming come from the DNA. Of about 90,000 clones listed, around 90% were seen once; the top ten hold about 2%. This TCR was recovered from a human donor with active COVID-19. The donor label of this sample is uncertain. V and J are TRBV12-3 or TRBV12-4 and TRBJ2-1; TRBD2 might be the D (5 bases). Sequenced sample: peripheral blood. The CDR3 DNA reads as TGTGCCAGCAGTACCCTCATCAGCGGTGAGCAGTTCTTC. Translating it yields CASSTLISGEQFF.